A single sample gave rise to the 14 T cell receptor beta chains below, sequenced in a study of T cell responses to AZD1222 COVID-19 vaccine. Libraries were prepared by immunoSEQ multiplex PCR; TCRdb keeps only in-frame clonotypes and omits some of them. Seen here are over 100,000 clones, around 87% observed once, and the top ten hold about 4.5%. Sequencing was performed on peripheral blood, taken 28 days after the second AZD1222 dose. The source of these receptors is an adult who received the AZD1222 COVID-19 vaccine.

This chain uses TRBV20-1 with TRBJ1-1, with TRBD1 matching 7 bases. The CDR3 loop spans 14 amino acids. Germline trimming cut 3 bases from V and 7 bases from J; bases unmatched to any gene: 11. Germline V gene data show CDR1 as DFQATT and CDR2 as SNEGSKA (reference sequence). The CDR3 bases are TGCAGTGCTAGTCCCCTAGACAGGGACTTTGAAGCTTTCTTT. This gives the protein CSASPLDRDFEAFF.

J is TRBJ1-2 and V is TRBV7-2, with D unresolved. CDR1 and CDR2 (germline): SGHTA, FQGNSA. Trimming shortened V by 6 bases and J by 0 bases, and 20 bases separated the two germline ends. The CDR3 length is 17 residues. The CDR3 sequence: CASRRGFSDGSNYGYTF. The CDR3, as DNA: TGTGCCAGCAGAAGAGGGTTTAGCGACGGATCTAACTATGGCTACACCTTC.

The V and J genes are TRBV6-5 and TRBJ1-2, with 7 bases identical to TRBD1. Germline CDR1 MNHEY, CDR2 SVGAGI. This CDR3 has 13 amino acids. V gave up 8 bases and J gave up 2 bases; unmatched junction bases: 5. Here the CDR3 reads CASHPGGNYGYTF. CDR3 DNA sequence: TGTGCCAGCCACCCAGGGGGGAACTATGGCTACACCTTC.

Here the CDR3 reads CASSLMSWDTQYF. CDR3 nucleotide sequence: TGTGCCAGCAGCTTAATGTCTTGGGATACGCAGTATTTT. The chain is built from TRBV7-3 and TRBJ2-3; D is uncertain. CDR3 length equals 13 residues. Germline V CDR1 and CDR2: SGHTA, FQGTGA. V was trimmed by 1 base and J by 6 bases, leaving 8 bases between them.

This clone occurred a few times. The chain combines TRBV4-3 with TRBJ2-6; tentative D call: TRBD1 (6 bases). The V end was cut by 4 bases, the J end by 1 base, with 11 bases between. The germline V gene encodes CDR1 LGHNA and CDR2 YSLEER. The CDR3 contains 16 residues. This CDR3 is CASSRLQGSGANVLTF. The DNA for the CDR3 is TGCGCCAGCAGCCGCCTACAGGGATCTGGGGCCAACGTCCTGACTTTC.

CDR3 protein: CATSDPWRLAGGTGELFF. The CDR3 nucleotides read TGTGCCACCAGTGACCCCTGGCGGCTAGCGGGGGGCACCGGGGAGCTGTTTTTT. This chain uses TRBV24-1 with TRBJ2-2; 11 nucleotides agree with TRBD2. The CDR3 loop spans 18 amino acids. With V trimmed by 4 bases and J by 4 bases, 10 bases remained unmatched. Germline V gene sequence: CDR1 KGHDR, CDR2 SFDVKD.

The V and J genes are TRBV12-3 or TRBV12-4 and TRBJ1-5, with D possibly being TRBD1 (6 bases). Trimming shortened V by 5 bases and J by 4 bases, and 9 bases separated the two germline ends. The CDR3 covers 13 residues. The CDR3 DNA reads TGTGCCAGCAGTCGGACAGATAATCAGCCCCAGCATTTT. It specifies CASSRTDNQPQHF.

The chain is built from TRBV6-5 and TRBJ1-2; D gene uncertain. Germline V gene sequence: CDR1 MNHEY, CDR2 SVGAGI. There are 15 residues in the CDR3. V was shortened by 0 bases and J by 2 bases, with 10 bases between the two germline ends. As DNA, the CDR3 is TGTGCCAGCAGTTACTCGACGTGGCAGAACTATGGCTACACCTTC. Translating gives CASSYSTWQNYGYTF.

The chain has TRBV29-1 and TRBJ2-1; 14 bases match TRBD2. The CDR3 has 15 residues. Germline V gene sequence: CDR1 SQVTM, CDR2 ANQGSEA. Trimming removed 5 bases from V and 6 bases from J; junction bases left unmatched: 6. This CDR3 is CSVRTSGRFRNEQFF. CDR3 nucleotides: TGCAGCGTTAGGACTAGCGGGAGGTTTCGCAATGAGCAGTTCTTC.

The V gene is TRBV5-1, the J gene TRBJ1-6; 9 bases line up with TRBD1. Germline assignment: CDR1 SGHRS and CDR2 YFSETQ. V gave up 4 bases and J gave up 9 bases; unmatched junction bases: 14. The CDR3 loop spans 17 amino acids. This chain's CDR3 is CASSPTTITGQGSPLHF. CDR3 coding DNA: TGCGCCAGCAGCCCAACGACAATTACGGGACAGGGTTCACCCCTCCACTTT.

The rearrangement links TRBV7-2 to TRBJ2-3, with a weak D call TRBD2 (6 bases). The germline V gene encodes CDR1 SGHTA and CDR2 FQGNSA. This CDR3 region has 17 residues. V was shortened by 1 base and J by 0 bases, with 14 bases between the two germline ends. The CDR3 protein is CASSLGGVFTSTDTQYF. CDR3 coding DNA: TGTGCCAGCAGCTTAGGCGGGGTATTTACTAGCACAGATACGCAGTATTTT.

This chain uses TRBV30 with TRBJ1-1; D is possibly TRBD1 (5 bases). CDR3 size: 14 residues. The ends were cut back, 3 bases at V and 7 bases at J, with 18 bases in the middle. Germline V gene lookup returns CDR1 GTSNPN and CDR2 SVGIG (reference sequence). The CDR3 DNA reads TGTGCCTGGAGGGCCGGGACCCCGGGGGGTGAAGCTTTCTTT. Its protein product is CAWRAGTPGGEAFF.

The V and J genes are TRBV15 and TRBJ2-1; D possibly corresponds to TRBD2 (6 bases). Germline CDR1 is LNHNV and CDR2 is YYDKDF (reference sequence). Trimming cost V 3 bases and J 5 bases, with 14 bases left between them. The CDR3 is 15 residues long. The CDR3 nucleotides read TGTGCCACCAGCAGGCGCGATAGCGGCAACAATGAGCAGTTCTTC. Its translation is CATSRRDSGNNEQFF.

This chain joins TRBV6-6 and TRBJ1-2, with unresolved D. CDR1 is MNHNY, CDR2 SVGAGI, per germline (reference sequence). The CDR3 sequence is 17 residues long. Trimming removed 5 bases at V and 4 bases at J, with 23 bases between. The DNA of the CDR3 is TGTGCCAGCAGTCCCATCGGAGCCCTACAATCCATCTATGGCTACACCTTC. Translated: CASSPIGALQSIYGYTF.